Presented here are 26 T cell receptor beta chains from one specimen sequenced in a study of memory CD4+ T cells and cytomegalovirus serostatus (dated by TCRdb to between 2018 and 2021). Single viable CD3+CD4+CD8-CD45RO+ cells were sorted as memory CD4+ T cells on a FACSAria II. Libraries came from the immunoSEQ multiplex PCR assay. Drawn from immuneACCESS, this table holds only the in-frame rearrangements with V and J called that TCRdb kept. Clones are partly lost; checked studies trace under half to an unresolved V gene and leave the rest unexplained. The sample has tens of thousands of clones on record, 79% of them singletons. 0.95% to 1.3% of the sample rests with the top ten. Sequenced material: memory CD4+ T cells from blood. The source of these receptors is an adult in good health and CMV-seronegative.

This clone was observed a handful of times. This chain joins TRBV5-1 and TRBJ2-2; possibly TRBD2 for D (5 bases). Trimming took 2 bases from V and 7 from J, leaving 21 bases between them. Germline lookup yields CDR1 SGHRS and CDR2 YFSETQ. The CDR3 loop spans 17 amino acids. The chain's CDR3 is CASSLIQRRLNDGELFF. DNA of the CDR3: TGCGCCAGCAGCTTAATCCAGCGGAGACTTAATGACGGGGAGCTGTTTTTT.

V is TRBV10-3 and J is TRBJ1-5; D uncertain. The CDR3 runs 16 residues. Trimming shortened V by 2 bases and J by 0 bases, and 11 bases separated the two germline ends. The germline gives CDR1 ENHRY, CDR2 SYGVKD. The CDR3 protein is CAISETHLFSNQPQHF. The DNA of the CDR3 is TGTGCCATCAGTGAGACACACCTTTTTAGCAATCAGCCCCAGCATTTT.

The rearrangement joins TRBV7-2 to TRBJ2-4; D is unresolved. The CDR3 has 13 amino acids. V was cut by 1 base and J by 4 bases, with 5 bases left in between. Germline V lookup: CDR1 SGHTA, CDR2 FQGNSA. CDR3 DNA sequence: TGTGCCAGCAGCTTAGATCGTAAAAACATTCAGTACTTC. Protein sequence: CASSLDRKNIQYF. Supplemented by reference TRBV7-2 and TRBJ2-4, the full variable domain reads GAGVSQSPSNKVTEKGKDVELRCDPISGHTALYWYRQSLGQGLEFLIYFQGNSAPDKSGLPSDRFSAERTGGSVSTLTIQRTQQEDSAVYLCASSLDRKNIQYFGAGTRLSVL.

The chain is built from TRBV5-8 and TRBJ2-5; 12 bases match TRBD2. Per germline, CDR1 SGHTS and CDR2 YDEGEE. The trim removed 1 base at V and 5 bases at J, leaving 9 bases unmatched. CDR3 size: 17 residues. CDR3 sequence: CASSLPTSGRWGETQYF. Here the CDR3 DNA reads TGTGCCAGCAGCTTGCCGACTAGCGGGAGATGGGGTGAGACCCAGTACTTC. Full variable domain (missing parts from reference TRBV5-8 and TRBJ2-5): EAGVTQSPTHLIKTRGQQATLRCSPISGHTSVYWYQQALGLGLQFLLWYDEGEERNRGNFPPRFSGRQFPNYSSELNVNALELEDSALYLCASSLPTSGRWGETQYFGPGTRLLVL.

The genes are TRBV6-1 and TRBJ2-3; a weak D match, TRBD1 (5 bases). The V gene lost 3 bases and the J gene lost 3 bases, with 7 bases spanning the gap. CDR1 MNHNS and CDR2 SASEGT come from the germline V gene. The CDR3 loop spans 13 amino acids. CDR3 in amino acids: CASSDAGTDTQYF. As DNA, the CDR3 is TGTGCCAGCAGTGATGCAGGGACAGATACGCAGTATTTT.

The V call is TRBV30, the J call TRBJ1-5; D ambiguous. V was pared by 0 bases and J by 6 bases, with 9 bases between. Germline V lookup: CDR1 GTSNPN, CDR2 SVGIG (reference sequence). This CDR3 is 13 amino acids long. CDR3 in amino acids: CAWSVDQAQPQHF. CDR3 in DNA: TGTGCCTGGAGTGTCGATCAGGCTCAGCCCCAGCATTTT.

V is TRBV2 and J is TRBJ2-3; 8 bases align to TRBD2. The V and J ends lost 2 bases and 1 base, in that order; junction bases with no gene match: 2. Germline V gives CDR1 SNHLY, CDR2 FYNNEI. The CDR3 has 15 residues. The CDR3 DNA is TGTGCCAGCAGTGAACTAGCGGGCGGCACAGATACGCAGTATTTT. Protein: CASSELAGGTDTQYF.

This chain connects TRBV2 to TRBJ1-1; TRBD1 agrees at 7 bases. Per germline, CDR1 SNHLY and CDR2 FYNNEI. This CDR3 has 14 residues. The J segment lost 6 bases and the V segment lost 8 bases, leaving 12 bases of the junction unmatched. The CDR3 sequence is CASSPPGGRPEAFF. DNA of the CDR3: TGTGCCAGCTCCCCTCCAGGGGGTAGGCCTGAAGCTTTCTTT.

The chain uses TRBV7-2 and TRBJ1-4; possible D gene TRBD1, 5 bases. The CDR3 spans 13 residues. Germline V gives CDR1 SGHTA, CDR2 FQGNSA. V was trimmed by 1 base and J by 8 bases, leaving 8 bases between them. Written as DNA, the CDR3 is TGTGCCAGCAGCTTAGGTGGGGCGGAAAAACTGTTTTTT. Residues: CASSLGGAEKLFF.

This chain joins TRBV5-6 and TRBJ2-5, with D perhaps assigned TRBD1 or TRBD2 (5 bases each). The DNA end is more similar to TRBJ2-7, so the J call may be wrong. Germline V lookup: CDR1 SGHDT, CDR2 YYEEEE. CDR3 length: 15 amino acids. CDR3 region: CASFPLLGETYEQYF. The DNA of the CDR3 is TGTGCCAGCTTCCCACTCTTGGGGGAAACCTACGAGCAGTACTTC.

V is TRBV23-1 and J is TRBJ2-7, with TRBD2 identical over 7 bases. TRBV23-1 is filed as an ORF, its function uncertain. V lost 5 bases and J lost 2; bases outside the gene matches: 3. The CDR3 length is 13 residues. The CDR3: CASSRTRAYEQYF. For the CDR3, the DNA is TGCGCCAGCAGTAGGACTAGAGCCTACGAGCAGTACTTC.

This chain uses TRBV2 with TRBJ2-6; the D is unclear. This CDR3 region has 15 residues. The germline V gene has CDR1 SNHLY and CDR2 FYNNEI. The germline V and J ends were trimmed by 3 bases and 4 bases, with 10 bases remaining between them. The CDR3 sequence: CASSDRSVGANVLTF. The CDR3 DNA reads as TGTGCCAGCAGTGACAGGTCCGTAGGGGCCAACGTCCTGACTTTC.

The chain combines TRBV10-3 with TRBJ2-2; D possibly corresponds to TRBD2 (6 bases). The CDR3 is 14 amino acids. In germline, CDR1 is ENHRY, CDR2 SYGVKD. The ends were cut back, 0 bases at V and 8 bases at J, with 10 bases in the middle. The CDR3 sequence: CAISESTSLGELFF. Here the CDR3 DNA reads TGTGCCATCAGTGAGTCGACTAGTTTAGGGGAGCTGTTTTTT.

The genes are TRBV6-5 and TRBJ2-3; D possibly corresponds to TRBD2 (6 bases). Germline V gene sequence: CDR1 MNHEY, CDR2 SVGAGI. The CDR3 is made up of 13 amino acids. Trimming took 5 bases from V and 6 from J, leaving 12 bases between them. CDR3 DNA: TGTGCCAGCAGTCGGGAGCGTGGGGATACGCAGTATTTT. Translated: CASSRERGDTQYF.

CDR3 in DNA: TGCGCCAGCAGCCGAGCGGGAGTTGAGCAGTTCTTC. Translating it yields CASSRAGVEQFF. This sequence joins TRBV5-1 and TRBJ2-1; 8 nucleotides agree with TRBD2. Trimming cost V 4 bases and J 9 bases; bases outside gene matches: 3. CDR1 is SGHRS, CDR2 YFSETQ, per germline. The CDR3 is 12 residues long.

This clone has a single count. This chain connects TRBV7-9 to TRBJ1-4; 8 bases align to TRBD1. This CDR3 is 14 amino acids long. V lost 5 bases, J lost 5 bases, and 4 bases stayed unmatched. Germline CDR1 and CDR2: SEHNR and FQNEAQ (reference sequence). The CDR3 sequence: CASSLDRGNEKLFF. DNA of the CDR3: TGTGCCAGCAGCCTTGACAGGGGAAATGAAAAACTGTTTTTT.

This chain joins TRBV7-2 and TRBJ2-5, with 7 bases matching TRBD2. The end of the DNA fits TRBJ2-7 better, so the J call may be wrong. The CDR3 has 16 residues. CDR1 SGHTA and CDR2 FQGNSA come from the germline V gene. Here the CDR3 reads CASSLAVASGAYEQYF. The CDR3 coding sequence is TGTGCCAGCAGCTTAGCGGTAGCTAGCGGAGCCTACGAGCAGTACTTC.

The chain uses TRBV7-9 and TRBJ2-7; 13 nucleotides match TRBD2. The junction had 11 bases not matched to a gene; V was cut back by 3 bases and J by 6 bases. This CDR3 is 17 amino acids long. Germline V CDR1 and CDR2: SEHNR, FQNEAQ (reference sequence). The CDR3 bases are TGTGCCAGCAGCTTCGCCGGGACTAGCGGGATGGGGCGCGAGCAGTACTTC. Translating gives CASSFAGTSGMGREQYF.

This clone has more than one count but fewer than ten. The rearrangement uses TRBV10-2 and TRBJ1-5, with D possibly being TRBD1 (6 bases). CDR1 is WSHSY and CDR2 is SAAADI in the germline V gene. Trimming pared 4 bases from V and 5 bases from J, leaving 15 bases between. There are 15 residues in the CDR3. In nucleotides, the CDR3 is TGCGCCAGCAGTGTATGGGACACCAAGGATCAGCCCCAGCATTTT. It translates to CASSVWDTKDQPQHF.

The chain uses TRBV11-2 and TRBJ2-7; the match to TRBD1 covers 7 bases. Germline V gene lookup returns CDR1 SGHAT and CDR2 FQNNGV. CDR3 length equals 14 residues. V lost 5 bases to trimming and J lost 6 bases; unmatched junction nucleotides: 10. CDR3 residues: CASSPQQGFPEQYF. The CDR3 DNA reads TGTGCCAGCAGCCCCCAACAGGGGTTCCCCGAGCAGTACTTC.

This clone was detected only once. The chain combines TRBV11-2 with TRBJ2-6; D call uncertain. This CDR3 is 13 amino acids long. CDR1 is SGHAT and CDR2 is FQNNGV in the germline V gene. The V end was cut by 5 bases, the J end by 4 bases, with 6 bases between. DNA for the CDR3: TGTGCCAGCAGCGTGGTGGGGGCCAACGTCCTGACTTTC. Residues: CASSVVGANVLTF.

The V gene is TRBV6-5, the J gene TRBJ1-4; 8 bases map to TRBD1. The CDR3 runs 15 residues. J lost 4 bases, V lost 5 bases, and 6 bases had no gene match. Germline V gene lookup returns CDR1 MNHEY and CDR2 SVGAGI. CDR3 DNA sequence: TGTGCCAGCAGTCCGCCGGGACAGGTTAATGAAAAACTGTTTTTT. It is translated as CASSPPGQVNEKLFF.

By share of the sample, this clone is medium-sized. This chain connects TRBV5-1 to TRBJ1-1, with D perhaps TRBD1 (5 bases). V shed 2 bases and J shed 3 bases, with 8 bases lying between them. The length of the CDR3 is 13 residues. From germline, CDR1 is SGHRS and CDR2 YFSETQ. The chain's CDR3 is CASSFTRDTEAFF. In DNA, the CDR3 is TGCGCCAGCAGCTTTACCAGGGACACTGAAGCTTTCTTT.

The chain couples TRBV11-2 to TRBJ2-5, with D possibly TRBD1 on 5 matching bases. Germline V gives CDR1 SGHAT, CDR2 FQNNGV. The CDR3 sequence is 12 residues long. Between the trimmed V and J ends, which lost 8 bases and 7 bases, there was a span of 14 bases. The CDR3: CASGPPQGTQYF. The CDR3 DNA is TGTGCCAGCGGCCCGCCCCAGGGGACCCAGTACTTC. Full variable domain (missing parts from reference TRBV11-2 and TRBJ2-5): EAGVAQSPRYKIIEKRQSVAFWCNPISGHATLYWYQQILGQGPKLLIQFQNNGVVDDSQLPKDRFSAERLKGVDSTLKIQPAKLEDSAVYLCASGPPQGTQYFGPGTRLLVL.

The gene calls are TRBV11-2 and TRBJ2-7, with TRBD2 matching over 14 bases. CDR1 SGHAT and CDR2 FQNNGV come from the germline V gene. The CDR3 loop spans 14 amino acids. V trimming: 4 bases; J trimming: 6 bases; junction bases outside the gene matches: 2. The chain's CDR3 is CASSSGLAGGEQYF. The CDR3 coding sequence is TGTGCCAGCAGCTCAGGACTAGCGGGAGGCGAGCAGTACTTC.

The V and J genes are TRBV11-2 and TRBJ1-1; D uncertain. CDR3 length: 14 residues. Germline V gene sequence: CDR1 SGHAT, CDR2 FQNNGV. V lost 8 bases to trimming and J lost 4 bases, with 17 bases between them. CDR3 sequence: CASEIIGDLTEAFF. CDR3 nucleotides: TGTGCCAGCGAGATTATTGGGGATCTCACTGAAGCTTTCTTT.